This T cell receptor (beta chain) was documented in a study of T-cell reconstitution after alpha-beta-depleted transplantation in children. A TCRbeta library incorporating unique molecular identifiers was prepared. Each CDR3 protein gets one entry after TCRdb re-called the PCR reads with MiXCR. The sample has about 610,000 distinct CDR3 sequences; about 10% are singletons. V lost 8 bases, J lost 7 bases, and 10 bases stayed unmatched. The CDR3 extends over 13 amino acids. This clonotype was seen at least ten times. The chain combines TRBV12-3 or TRBV12-4 with TRBJ1-2; the match to TRBD1 covers 7 bases. The source is a human donor who donated a stem cell graft to a child with acute myeloid leukemia. The sequencing here drew on PBMCs from the stem cell graft donor, taken from the stem cell graft. In nucleotides, the CDR3 is TGTGCCAGCGTCACAGGGGTAAAAGGTGGCTACACCTTC. Protein product: CASVTGVKGGYTF.